This TCR beta chain originates from a study of cytomegalovirus exposure and HLA in healthy donors. Study overall: A subsequent analysis stated that the 110 or so validation repertoires were run on the same platform as the approximately 700 first-cohort repertoires.

Trimming took 3 bases from V and 4 from J; bases not matched to a gene: 2. The germline gives CDR1 MRHNA, CDR2 SNTAGT. This CDR3 is built from 14 residues. This clone was detected only once. What it binds is unknown. Libraries were prepared by immunoSEQ multiplex PCR; TCRdb keeps only in-frame clonotypes and omits some of them. The sample lists roughly 150,000 clones, about 89% occurring once. Study results and limitations: Most TCRs appeared rarely, but some public TCRs recurred in many donors.

This clonotype was sampled from a man in his late teens or twenties in good health and CMV-seronegative. The chain is built from TRBV6-4 and TRBJ1-1, with 10 bases identical to TRBD1. The specimen was PBMCs. The CDR3 sequence is CASSEDRGATEAFF. Here the CDR3 DNA reads TGTGCCAGCAGTGAGGACAGGGGGGCCACTGAAGCTTTCTTT.